This T cell receptor (beta chain) was retrieved from a study of Ad26.COV2.S vaccination and SARS-CoV-2 variants. In regard to this clone: Its target is unknown.

This CDR3 is 12 amino acids long. In germline, CDR1 is SNHLY, CDR2 FYNNEI. V dropped 5 bases and J dropped 10; count of bases not matched to a gene: 2. TCRdb keeps only in-frame clones here, not all; method: immunoSEQ multiplex PCR. This sample has about 390,000 clones, with roughly 90% found just once. Study findings and constraints: Placebo recipients trailed vaccine recipients in spike-specific TCR breadth. Reports say spike-specific CD8+ and CD4+ T cell responses covered substantial breadth after vaccination.

The treatment is: 15 to 20 received Ad26.COV2.S at low or high dose, single or two shots; 5 received placebo; per-sample allocation not given. The investigators took samples on day 63 after the first vaccine or placebo injection. The rearrangement links TRBV2 to TRBJ1-1; 12 bases match TRBD1. The sequences come from peripheral blood, collected in a trial of Ad26.COV2.S vaccine versus placebo. The receptor was derived from a person aged 18 to 59 who received the Ad26.COV2.S COVID-19 vaccine or a placebo. The DNA of the CDR3 is TGTGCCAGCAGTATGGGACAGGGGGCAGCTTTCTTT. It yields the protein CASSMGQGAAFF.